A selection of T cell receptor beta chains follows, all from one sample in a study of TIL therapy for anti-PD-1-resistant metastatic lung cancer. Libraries were prepared by immunoSEQ multiplex PCR; TCRdb keeps only in-frame clonotypes and omits some of them. The table lists over 20,000 clones, approximately 72% of them singletons. Sequenced material: tumor tissue, taken at baseline. The source is a person aged 25 to 85 with non-small cell lung cancer. CDR3s include the opening cysteine and the closing phenylalanine or tryptophan. The order of the fields is V gene, D gene, clone size, J gene, CDR3 protein, CDR3 DNA. A D gene is named only where the DNA matches it firmly. Rows give clone size only sometimes, using once, few, many, or a class for an expanded clone.

v_call: TRBV6-1
d_call: TRBD2
clone_size: -
j_call: TRBJ2-5
cdr3_aa: CASSPGLQETQYF
cdr3_nt: TGTGCCAGCAGCCCGGGACTACAAGAGACCCAGTACTTC

v_call: TRBV5-4
d_call: -
clone_size: few
j_call: TRBJ2-5
cdr3_aa: CASSPLSELEETQYF
cdr3_nt: TGTGCCAGCAGCCCCCTGTCGGAGTTGGAAGAGACCCAGTACTTC

v_call: TRBV7-2
d_call: TRBD1
clone_size: few
j_call: TRBJ2-1
cdr3_aa: CASSLGQGTYNEQFF
cdr3_nt: TGTGCCAGCAGCTTAGGACAGGGCACTTACAATGAGCAGTTCTTC

v_call: TRBV9
d_call: -
clone_size: -
j_call: TRBJ1-3
cdr3_aa: CASSSLLGNTIYF
cdr3_nt: TGTGCCAGCAGCTCACTGTTAGGAAACACCATATATTTT

v_call: TRBV18
d_call: -
clone_size: -
j_call: TRBJ2-5
cdr3_aa: CASSADSRGRETQYF
cdr3_nt: TGTGCCAGCTCAGCGGATTCCAGGGGCCGGGAGACCCAGTACTTC

v_call: TRBV6-5
d_call: -
clone_size: -
j_call: TRBJ1-1
cdr3_aa: CASSYRRDGWGAFF
cdr3_nt: TGTGCCAGCAGTTACCGTCGAGACGGGTGGGGAGCTTTCTTT

v_call: TRBV4-3
d_call: TRBD2
clone_size: -
j_call: TRBJ2-2
cdr3_aa: CASSPQRGRGELTGELFF
cdr3_nt: TGCGCCAGCAGCCCTCAACGCGGGCGGGGGGAACTAACCGGGGAGCTGTTTTTT

v_call: TRBV4-1
d_call: TRBD1
clone_size: -
j_call: TRBJ1-5
cdr3_aa: CASSHPGTDSNQPQHF
cdr3_nt: TGCGCCAGCAGCCATCCCGGGACAGATAGCAATCAGCCCCAGCATTTT

v_call: TRBV5-1
d_call: -
clone_size: few
j_call: TRBJ2-5
cdr3_aa: CASSLEETQYF
cdr3_nt: TGCGCCAGCAGCTTGGAAGAGACCCAGTACTTC

v_call: TRBV7-2
d_call: -
clone_size: few
j_call: TRBJ1-6
cdr3_aa: CASSIPARSSPLHF
cdr3_nt: TGTGCCAGCAGCATCCCCGCGCGGAGTTCACCCCTCCACTTT

v_call: TRBV10-2
d_call: TRBD2
clone_size: -
j_call: TRBJ2-2
cdr3_aa: CASSFLAGRTGELFF
cdr3_nt: TGCGCCAGCAGTTTTCTAGCGGGCCGCACCGGGGAGCTGTTTTTT

v_call: TRBV7-2
d_call: -
clone_size: -
j_call: TRBJ2-5
cdr3_aa: CASSFKGEETQYF
cdr3_nt: TGTGCCAGCAGCTTTAAGGGTGAAGAGACCCAGTACTTC

v_call: TRBV4-3
d_call: TRBD1
clone_size: medium-sized
j_call: TRBJ1-5
cdr3_aa: CASSQDIRRQGDNQPQHF
cdr3_nt: TGCGCCAGCAGCCAAGACATACGTAGACAGGGGGACAATCAGCCCCAGCATTTT

v_call: TRBV2
d_call: TRBD2
clone_size: -
j_call: TRBJ2-3
cdr3_aa: CASNLLAGGPDTQYF
cdr3_nt: TGTGCCAGCAACCTGCTAGCGGGGGGGCCCGATACGCAGTATTTT

v_call: TRBV6-5
d_call: -
clone_size: -
j_call: TRBJ2-7
cdr3_aa: CASSYRRAVGYEQYF
cdr3_nt: TGTGCCAGCAGTTACCGTAGGGCGGTGGGGTACGAGCAGTACTTC

v_call: TRBV5-4
d_call: -
clone_size: -
j_call: TRBJ1-1
cdr3_aa: CASSLLERTEAFF
cdr3_nt: TGTGCCAGCAGCTTGCTGGAGAGAACTGAAGCTTTCTTT

v_call: TRBV7-3
d_call: TRBD2
clone_size: -
j_call: TRBJ2-1
cdr3_aa: CASTPETSGGACEQFF
cdr3_nt: TGTGCCAGTACACCGGAAACTAGCGGGGGGGCATGTGAGCAGTTCTTC

v_call: TRBV19
d_call: -
clone_size: -
j_call: TRBJ1-2
cdr3_aa: CASSIGPGNGYTF
cdr3_nt: TGTGCCAGTAGTATAGGGCCAGGGAATGGCTACACCTTC

v_call: TRBV19
d_call: -
clone_size: -
j_call: TRBJ1-1
cdr3_aa: CASSLTGTGNTEAFF
cdr3_nt: TGTGCCAGTAGCCTCACCGGGACGGGGAACACTGAAGCTTTCTTT

v_call: TRBV10-3
d_call: -
clone_size: -
j_call: TRBJ1-5
cdr3_aa: CAITEWGGDDQPQHF
cdr3_nt: TGTGCCATCACCGAATGGGGAGGGGACGATCAGCCCCAGCATTTT

v_call: TRBV10-3
d_call: -
clone_size: -
j_call: TRBJ2-7
cdr3_aa: CAISELLSATSRYEQYF
cdr3_nt: TGTGCCATCAGTGAGTTGTTATCGGCGACAAGCCGCTACGAGCAGTACTTC

v_call: TRBV28
d_call: -
clone_size: -
j_call: TRBJ1-2
cdr3_aa: CASSFTGLVNYGYTF
cdr3_nt: TGTGCCAGCAGTTTTACCGGGCTCGTTAACTATGGCTACACCTTC

v_call: TRBV4-1
d_call: TRBD2
clone_size: -
j_call: TRBJ2-3
cdr3_aa: CASSQEMAGGPRDTQYF
cdr3_nt: TGCGCCAGCAGCCAAGAGATGGCGGGGGGGCCACGAGATACGCAGTATTTT

v_call: TRBV2
d_call: TRBD2
clone_size: -
j_call: TRBJ2-5
cdr3_aa: CASSGPGGHQETQYF
cdr3_nt: TGTGCCAGCAGTGGCCCGGGGGGACACCAAGAGACCCAGTACTTC

v_call: TRBV9
d_call: -
clone_size: few
j_call: TRBJ2-1
cdr3_aa: CASSKTPNNEQFF
cdr3_nt: TGTGCCAGCAGCAAGACACCGAACAATGAGCAGTTCTTC

v_call: TRBV7-8
d_call: -
clone_size: -
j_call: TRBJ1-1
cdr3_aa: CASRSTSGGGGKNTEAFF
cdr3_nt: TGTGCCAGCAGGTCAACCTCTGGGGGCGGGGGGAAGAACACTGAAGCTTTCTTT

v_call: TRBV2
d_call: -
clone_size: few
j_call: TRBJ1-2
cdr3_aa: CAIRTELAYGYTF
cdr3_nt: TGTGCCATCCGGACAGAACTTGCTTATGGCTACACCTTC

v_call: TRBV5-4
d_call: TRBD1
clone_size: -
j_call: TRBJ2-1
cdr3_aa: CAGRDRGSNEQFF
cdr3_nt: TGTGCCGGCCGGGACAGGGGTAGCAATGAGCAGTTCTTC

v_call: TRBV6-1
d_call: -
clone_size: -
j_call: TRBJ1-5
cdr3_aa: CASSTQGVQPQHF
cdr3_nt: TGTGCCAGCAGTACTCAGGGCGTACAGCCCCAGCATTTT

v_call: TRBV6-1
d_call: -
clone_size: -
j_call: TRBJ1-1
cdr3_aa: CASSPIRGGTEAFF
cdr3_nt: TGTGCCAGCAGCCCAATAAGGGGAGGGACTGAAGCTTTCTTT

v_call: TRBV11-2
d_call: -
clone_size: once
j_call: TRBJ1-4
cdr3_aa: CASSFKPATNEKLFF
cdr3_nt: TGTGCCAGCAGCTTTAAGCCAGCAACTAATGAAAAACTGTTTTTT

v_call: TRBV2
d_call: TRBD2
clone_size: once
j_call: TRBJ2-2
cdr3_aa: CASSGLADTGELFF
cdr3_nt: TGTGCCAGCAGTGGACTAGCGGACACCGGGGAGCTGTTTTTT

v_call: TRBV6-5
d_call: -
clone_size: -
j_call: TRBJ1-1
cdr3_aa: CASSWSGAMNTEAFF
cdr3_nt: TGTGCCAGCAGTTGGTCAGGGGCCATGAACACTGAAGCTTTCTTT

v_call: TRBV7-9
d_call: -
clone_size: -
j_call: TRBJ2-5
cdr3_aa: CASSLEGPPPTGTQYF
cdr3_nt: TGTGCCAGCAGCTTAGAAGGGCCCCCCCCCACGGGGACCCAGTACTTC

v_call: TRBV7-2
d_call: -
clone_size: -
j_call: TRBJ2-5
cdr3_aa: CASSQGAFGETQYF
cdr3_nt: TGTGCCAGCAGCCAAGGCGCATTTGGGGAGACCCAGTACTTC

v_call: TRBV7-2
d_call: TRBD1
clone_size: -
j_call: TRBJ1-3
cdr3_aa: CASSLVPGTGGNTIYF
cdr3_nt: TGTGCCAGCAGCTTAGTTCCCGGGACAGGGGGAAACACCATATATTTT

v_call: TRBV15
d_call: -
clone_size: once
j_call: TRBJ2-1
cdr3_aa: CATSREPLWDDEQFF
cdr3_nt: TGTGCCACCAGCAGAGAGCCCCTCTGGGACGATGAGCAGTTCTTC

v_call: TRBV5-4
d_call: TRBD1
clone_size: -
j_call: TRBJ2-7
cdr3_aa: CASSLGRGLGDEQYF
cdr3_nt: TGTGCCAGCAGCTTGGGCAGGGGGCTAGGGGACGAGCAGTACTTC

v_call: TRBV11-3
d_call: TRBD1
clone_size: -
j_call: TRBJ1-2
cdr3_aa: CASSPRGQAYGYTF
cdr3_nt: TGTGCCAGCAGCCCGAGGGGGCAAGCCTATGGCTACACCTTC

v_call: TRBV30
d_call: -
clone_size: -
j_call: TRBJ1-5
cdr3_aa: CAWSPGGNQPQHF
cdr3_nt: TGTGCCTGGAGTCCAGGGGGCAATCAGCCCCAGCATTTT

v_call: TRBV19
d_call: -
clone_size: few
j_call: TRBJ1-5
cdr3_aa: CASTKGTRDQPQHF
cdr3_nt: TGTGCCAGTACTAAGGGAACGAGGGATCAGCCCCAGCATTTT

v_call: TRBV9
d_call: TRBD1
clone_size: -
j_call: TRBJ2-5
cdr3_aa: CASSAEDREQETQYF
cdr3_nt: TGTGCCAGCAGCGCCGAGGACAGGGAACAAGAGACCCAGTACTTC

v_call: TRBV4-1
d_call: -
clone_size: few
j_call: TRBJ2-7
cdr3_aa: CASSQSTYEQYF
cdr3_nt: TGCGCCAGCAGCCAATCCACCTACGAGCAGTACTTC

v_call: TRBV10-3
d_call: TRBD2
clone_size: -
j_call: TRBJ2-3
cdr3_aa: CAISGTSGGLGTDTQYF
cdr3_nt: TGTGCCATCAGCGGGACTAGCGGGGGCCTGGGCACAGATACGCAGTATTTT

v_call: TRBV13
d_call: TRBD1
clone_size: -
j_call: TRBJ1-3
cdr3_aa: CASSLVPGGRTGSGNTIYF
cdr3_nt: TGTGCCAGCAGCTTAGTTCCTGGGGGCCGGACAGGCTCCGGAAACACCATATATTTT

v_call: TRBV19
d_call: -
clone_size: -
j_call: TRBJ2-5
cdr3_aa: CASSAALGFAGLETQYF
cdr3_nt: TGTGCCAGTAGTGCAGCCTTGGGGTTCGCGGGGTTGGAGACCCAGTACTTC

v_call: TRBV4-1
d_call: -
clone_size: -
j_call: TRBJ2-5
cdr3_aa: CASSQTEGETQYF
cdr3_nt: TGCGCCAGCAGCCAAACGGAGGGGGAGACCCAGTACTTC

v_call: TRBV2
d_call: TRBD2
clone_size: -
j_call: TRBJ2-5
cdr3_aa: CASNRLAAETQYF
cdr3_nt: TGTGCCAGCAATCGACTAGCTGCAGAGACCCAGTACTTC